This paragraph covers one T cell receptor beta chain sequence. The target antigen is unknown. This sample is part of a study of beta chain features in type 1 diabetes. Study-level results: Individuals with type 1 diabetes displayed fewer insertions and more deletions at VDJ junctions. Comparison showed that naive, central memory and Treg TCRB repertoires appeared more similar among patients than among healthy donors. Significant though moderate, a shortening of TCRB CDR3s appeared in all four CD4+ subsets of Type 1 diabetes patients.

Sequencing targeted expressed TCRB transcripts, as all isolated RNA had been reverse transcribed. Repertoires were generated with immunoSEQ multiplex PCR, while TCRdb's copy carries only in-frame clones and drops some. The data contain 900,000 or so clones, 15% to 20% of them singletons. Germline V gives CDR1 MGHDK, CDR2 SYGVNS. V lost 4 bases and J 1 base, leaving 13 bases between the germline ends. There are 15 residues in the CDR3. The sequencing sample was made of naive CD4+ T cells from blood. The V and J genes are TRBV25-1 and TRBJ1-2; possibly TRBD1 for D (6 bases). This TCR was recovered from a woman in her late teens or twenties in good health. The CDR3 protein is CASSAGARRNYGYTF. The CDR3, as DNA: TGTGCCAGCAGTGCAGGGGCACGACGTAACTATGGCTACACCTTC.